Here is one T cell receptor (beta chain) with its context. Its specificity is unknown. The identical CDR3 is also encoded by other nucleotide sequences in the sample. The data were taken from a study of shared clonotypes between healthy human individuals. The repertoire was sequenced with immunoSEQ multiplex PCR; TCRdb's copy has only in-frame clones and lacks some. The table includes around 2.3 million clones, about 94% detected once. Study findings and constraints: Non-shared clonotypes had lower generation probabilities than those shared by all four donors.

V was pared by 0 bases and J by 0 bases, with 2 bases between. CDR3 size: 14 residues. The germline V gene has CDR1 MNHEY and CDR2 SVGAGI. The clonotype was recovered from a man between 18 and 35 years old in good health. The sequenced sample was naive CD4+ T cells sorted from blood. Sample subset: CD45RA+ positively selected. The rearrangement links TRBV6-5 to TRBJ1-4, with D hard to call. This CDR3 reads CASSYSATNEKLFF. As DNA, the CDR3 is TGTGCCAGCAGTTACTCTGCAACTAATGAAAAACTGTTTTTT.